Listed below are T cell receptor beta chains from one sample, sequenced in a study of regulatory T cells in long-lasting Graves disease. TCRdb re-derived calls from the multiplex PCR reads in MiXCR, one entry per CDR3 protein. There are 400,000 to 450,000 distinct CDR3 sequences in the sample; about 15% occur only once, and around 17% lies in the top ten. The same data also contributed to another study, on T cells in Graves' hyperthyroidism and ophthalmopathy.

Sequenced here: peripheral blood mononuclear cells (PBMCs), sampled at new diagnosis, from a patient treated with antithyroid drugs. All receptors come from a woman aged 25 to 39 with Graves disease. The conserved cysteine and the conserved F or W are not part of the CDR3 here. The order of the fields is V gene, CDR3 protein.

v_gene: TRBV6-2/TRBV6-3
CDR3aa: ASSHLGQEQF

v_gene: TRBV28
CDR3aa: ASSGSTRDEQF

v_gene: TRBV7-2
CDR3aa: ASRDVPNVDEQF

v_gene: TRBV20-1
CDR3aa: SAIRGQGLYEQY

v_gene: TRBV20-1
CDR3aa: SAPGQGADEAF

v_gene: TRBV11-2
CDR3aa: ASSLVDLYRGVEETQY

v_gene: TRBV5-1
CDR3aa: ASSADRGSGYNEQF

v_gene: TRBV12-3/TRBV12-4
CDR3aa: ASTQNGETQY

v_gene: TRBV7-9
CDR3aa: ASSFNGDGYT

v_gene: TRBV6-1
CDR3aa: ASTFGGRAVSGANVLT

v_gene: TRBV30
CDR3aa: AWSGKVYEQY

v_gene: TRBV5-1
CDR3aa: ASSLPSDTQY

v_gene: TRBV6-5
CDR3aa: ASSYSGLAGGRAYNEQF

v_gene: TRBV5-1
CDR3aa: ASSLAGPTGTYEQY